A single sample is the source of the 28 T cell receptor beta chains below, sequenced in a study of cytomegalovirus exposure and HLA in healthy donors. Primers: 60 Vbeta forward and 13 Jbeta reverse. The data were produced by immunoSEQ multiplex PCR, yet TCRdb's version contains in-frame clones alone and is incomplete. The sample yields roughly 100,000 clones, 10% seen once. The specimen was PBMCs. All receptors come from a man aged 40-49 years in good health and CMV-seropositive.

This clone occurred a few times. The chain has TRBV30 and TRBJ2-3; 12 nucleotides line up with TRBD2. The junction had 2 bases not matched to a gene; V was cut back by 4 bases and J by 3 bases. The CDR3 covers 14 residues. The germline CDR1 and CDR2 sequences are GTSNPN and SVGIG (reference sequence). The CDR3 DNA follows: TGTGCCTGGACTAGCGGGAGGGAAACAGATACGCAGTATTTT. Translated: CAWTSGRETDTQYF.

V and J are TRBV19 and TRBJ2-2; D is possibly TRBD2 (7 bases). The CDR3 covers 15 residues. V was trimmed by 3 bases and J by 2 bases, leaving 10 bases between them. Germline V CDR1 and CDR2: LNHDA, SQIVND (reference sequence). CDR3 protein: CASSIGGHNTGELFF. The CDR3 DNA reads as TGTGCCAGTAGTATCGGGGGGCACAACACCGGGGAGCTGTTTTTT. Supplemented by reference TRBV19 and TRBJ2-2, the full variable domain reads DGGITQSPKYLFRKEGQNVTLSCEQNLNHDAMYWYRQDPGQGLRLIYYSQIVNDFQKGDIAEGYSVSREKKESFPLTVTSAQKNPTAFYLCASSIGGHNTGELFFGEGSRLTVL.

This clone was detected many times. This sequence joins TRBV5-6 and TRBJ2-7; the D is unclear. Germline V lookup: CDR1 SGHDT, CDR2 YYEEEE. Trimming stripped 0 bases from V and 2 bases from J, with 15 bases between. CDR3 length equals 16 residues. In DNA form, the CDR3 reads TGTGCCAGCAGCTTGGTATCGCAAGTACTGACCTACGAGCAGTACTTC. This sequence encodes CASSLVSQVLTYEQYF.

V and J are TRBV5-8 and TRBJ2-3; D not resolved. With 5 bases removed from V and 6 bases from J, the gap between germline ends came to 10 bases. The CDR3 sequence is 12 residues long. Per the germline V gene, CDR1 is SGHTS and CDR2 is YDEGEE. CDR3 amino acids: CASSPKIDTQYF. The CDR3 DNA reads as TGTGCCAGCAGTCCCAAAATTGATACGCAGTATTTT.

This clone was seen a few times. CDR3 in amino acids: CASSVGDRGLYEQYF. CDR3 nucleotides: TGTGCCAGCAGCGTAGGGGACAGGGGGCTCTACGAGCAGTACTTC. V gene TRBV9 combines with J gene TRBJ2-7; TRBD1 matches at 12 bases. Germline V lookup: CDR1 SGDLS, CDR2 YYNGEE. The trim removed 0 bases at V and 3 bases at J, leaving 1 base unmatched. The CDR3 extends over 15 amino acids. The complete variable domain, with remaining parts taken from reference TRBV9 and TRBJ2-7, reads DSGVTQTPKHLITATGQRVTLRCSPRSGDLSVYWYQQSLDQGLQFLIQYYNGEERAKGNILERFSAQQFPDLHSELNLSSLELGDSALYFCASSVGDRGLYEQYFGPGTRLTVT.

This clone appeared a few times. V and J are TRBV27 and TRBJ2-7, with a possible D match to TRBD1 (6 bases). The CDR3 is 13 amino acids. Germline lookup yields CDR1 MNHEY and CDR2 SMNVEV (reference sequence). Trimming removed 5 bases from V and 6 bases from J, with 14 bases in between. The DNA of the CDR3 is TGTGCCAGCAGTACACAGGGATACGGCGAGCAGTACTTC. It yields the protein CASSTQGYGEQYF.

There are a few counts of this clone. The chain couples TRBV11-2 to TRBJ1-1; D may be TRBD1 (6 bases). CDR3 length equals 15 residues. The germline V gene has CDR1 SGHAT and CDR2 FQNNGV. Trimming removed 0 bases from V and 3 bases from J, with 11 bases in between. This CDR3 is CASSLDRAGDTEAFF. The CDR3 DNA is TGTGCCAGCAGCTTAGATAGAGCAGGGGACACTGAAGCTTTCTTT.

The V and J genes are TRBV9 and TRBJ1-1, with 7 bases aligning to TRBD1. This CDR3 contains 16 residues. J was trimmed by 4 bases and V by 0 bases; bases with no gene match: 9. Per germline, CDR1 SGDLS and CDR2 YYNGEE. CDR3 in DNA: TGTGCCAGCAGCGTAGCCAAGCCGACAGGGCGCACTGAAGCTTTCTTT. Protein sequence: CASSVAKPTGRTEAFF. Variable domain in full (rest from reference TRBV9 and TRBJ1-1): DSGVTQTPKHLITATGQRVTLRCSPRSGDLSVYWYQQSLDQGLQFLIQYYNGEERAKGNILERFSAQQFPDLHSELNLSSLELGDSALYFCASSVAKPTGRTEAFFGQGTRLTVV.

CDR3 nucleotide sequence: TGTGCCAGCAGTGGGGGACTAGCGGGAGGGCCACCCTACGAGCAGTACTTC. This codes for CASSGGLAGGPPYEQYF. This chain uses TRBV6-1 with TRBJ2-7; 16 bases are a match to TRBD2. V shed 4 bases and J 2 bases; nucleotides not matched to a gene: 5. The CDR3 contains 17 residues. Per the germline V gene, CDR1 is MNHNS and CDR2 is SASEGT.

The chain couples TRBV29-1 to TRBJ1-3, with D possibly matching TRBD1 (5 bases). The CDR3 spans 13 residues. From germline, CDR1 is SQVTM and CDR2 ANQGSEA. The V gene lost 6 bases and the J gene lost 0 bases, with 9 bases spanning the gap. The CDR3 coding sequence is TGCAGCGTCCGGGGGGGCTCTGGAAACACCATATATTTT. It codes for CSVRGGSGNTIYF.

DNA for the CDR3: TGTGCCAGCAGCTTTGGGACAGGGACCTACAATGAGCAGTTCTTC. Amino acid sequence: CASSFGTGTYNEQFF. The chain carries TRBV13 and TRBJ2-1; 9 bases are a match to TRBD1. This CDR3 comprises 15 residues. The V gene end was trimmed by 3 bases and the J gene end by 2 bases; junction bases not matched to a gene: 2. CDR1 PRHDT and CDR2 FYEKMQ come from the germline V gene (reference sequence).

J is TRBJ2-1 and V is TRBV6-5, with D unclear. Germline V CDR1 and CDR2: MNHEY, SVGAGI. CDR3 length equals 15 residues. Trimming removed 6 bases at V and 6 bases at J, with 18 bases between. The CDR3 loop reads CASRRSSGMGNEQFF. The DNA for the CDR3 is TGTGCCAGCAGAAGATCTAGTGGAATGGGCAATGAGCAGTTCTTC.

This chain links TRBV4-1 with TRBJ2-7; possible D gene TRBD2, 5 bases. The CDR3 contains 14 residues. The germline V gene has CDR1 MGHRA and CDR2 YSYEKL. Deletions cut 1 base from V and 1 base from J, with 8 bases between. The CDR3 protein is CASSQVGGSYEQYF. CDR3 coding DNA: TGCGCCAGCAGCCAAGTGGGCGGGTCCTACGAGCAGTACTTC.

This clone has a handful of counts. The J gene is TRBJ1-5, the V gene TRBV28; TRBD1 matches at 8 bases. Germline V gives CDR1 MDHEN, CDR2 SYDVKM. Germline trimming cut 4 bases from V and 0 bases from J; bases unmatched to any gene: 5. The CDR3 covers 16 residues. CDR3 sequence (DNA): TGTGCCAGCAGTTCGGGGACAGGATATAGCAATCAGCCCCAGCATTTT. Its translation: CASSSGTGYSNQPQHF.

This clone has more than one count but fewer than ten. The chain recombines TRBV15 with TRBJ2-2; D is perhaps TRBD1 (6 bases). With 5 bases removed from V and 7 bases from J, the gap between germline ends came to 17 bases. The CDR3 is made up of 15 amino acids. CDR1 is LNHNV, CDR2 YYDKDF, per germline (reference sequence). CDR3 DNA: TGTGCCACCAGCGGCGAACAGGGTAAAGGCGGGGAGCTGTTTTTT. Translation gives CATSGEQGKGGELFF.

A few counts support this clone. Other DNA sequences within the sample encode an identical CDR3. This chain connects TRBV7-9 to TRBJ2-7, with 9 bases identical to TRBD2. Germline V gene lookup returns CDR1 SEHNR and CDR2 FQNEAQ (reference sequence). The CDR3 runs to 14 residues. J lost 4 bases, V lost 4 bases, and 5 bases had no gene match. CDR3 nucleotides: TGTGCCAGCAGCTCGACTAGCGGCTCGTACGAGCAGTACTTC. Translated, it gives CASSSTSGSYEQYF.

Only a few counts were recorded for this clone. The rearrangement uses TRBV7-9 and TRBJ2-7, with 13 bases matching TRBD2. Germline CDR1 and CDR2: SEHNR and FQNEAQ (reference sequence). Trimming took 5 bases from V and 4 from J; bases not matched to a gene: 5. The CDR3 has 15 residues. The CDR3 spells CASSHRTSGSYEQYF. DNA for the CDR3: TGTGCCAGCAGCCATCGGACTAGCGGGAGTTACGAGCAGTACTTC.

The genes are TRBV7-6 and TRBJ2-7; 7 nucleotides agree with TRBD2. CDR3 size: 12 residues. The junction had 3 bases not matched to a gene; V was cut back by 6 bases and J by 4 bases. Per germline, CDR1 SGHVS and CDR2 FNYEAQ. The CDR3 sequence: CASSSAGYEQYF. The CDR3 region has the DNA TGTGCCAGCAGTTCAGCGGGGTACGAGCAGTACTTC.

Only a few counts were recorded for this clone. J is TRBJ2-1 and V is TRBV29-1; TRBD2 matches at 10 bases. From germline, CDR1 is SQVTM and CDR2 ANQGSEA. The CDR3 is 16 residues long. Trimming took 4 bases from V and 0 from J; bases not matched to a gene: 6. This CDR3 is CSVGLAGESSYNEQFF. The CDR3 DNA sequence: TGCAGCGTTGGGCTAGCGGGAGAGTCCTCCTACAATGAGCAGTTCTTC.

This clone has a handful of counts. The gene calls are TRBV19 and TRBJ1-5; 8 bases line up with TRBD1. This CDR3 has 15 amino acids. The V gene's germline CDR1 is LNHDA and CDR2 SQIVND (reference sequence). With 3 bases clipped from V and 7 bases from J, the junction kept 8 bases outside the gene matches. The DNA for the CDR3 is TGTGCCAGTAGTATCGGGCAGGGGGCGAACCAGCCCCAGCATTTT. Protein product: CASSIGQGANQPQHF.

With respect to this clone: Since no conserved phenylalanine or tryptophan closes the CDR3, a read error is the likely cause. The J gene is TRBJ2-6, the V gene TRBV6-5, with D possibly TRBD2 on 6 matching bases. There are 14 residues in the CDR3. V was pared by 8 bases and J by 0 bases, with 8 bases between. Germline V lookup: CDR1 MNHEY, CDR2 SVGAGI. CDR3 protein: CASLSGSGANVLTV. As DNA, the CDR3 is TGTGCCAGCCTTAGCGGCTCTGGGGCCAACGTCCTGACTGTC.

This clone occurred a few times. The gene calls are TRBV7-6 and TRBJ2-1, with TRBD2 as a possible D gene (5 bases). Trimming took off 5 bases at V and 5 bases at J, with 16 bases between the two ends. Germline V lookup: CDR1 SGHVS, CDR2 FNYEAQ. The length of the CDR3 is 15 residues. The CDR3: CASSPRGAKNNEQFF. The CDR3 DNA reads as TGTGCCAGCAGCCCCCGGGGAGCAAAAAACAATGAGCAGTTCTTC.

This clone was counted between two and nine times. Written as DNA, the CDR3 is TGTGCCAGCAGCGTAGGGACAGTGGGGCACTACGAGCAGTACTTC. Residues: CASSVGTVGHYEQYF. This sequence joins TRBV9 and TRBJ2-7; D possibly corresponds to TRBD1 (6 bases). The CDR3 length is 15 residues. Germline CDR1 reads SGDLS; CDR2 reads YYNGEE. V was cut by 0 bases and J by 3 bases, with 13 bases left in between.

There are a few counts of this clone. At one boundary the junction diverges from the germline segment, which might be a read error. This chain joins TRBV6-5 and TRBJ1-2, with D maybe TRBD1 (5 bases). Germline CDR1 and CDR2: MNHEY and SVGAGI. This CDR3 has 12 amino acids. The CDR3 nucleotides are TGTGCCAGCAGTGGACTAGGGGCGTGGCTCTCCTTC. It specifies CASSGLGAWLSF.

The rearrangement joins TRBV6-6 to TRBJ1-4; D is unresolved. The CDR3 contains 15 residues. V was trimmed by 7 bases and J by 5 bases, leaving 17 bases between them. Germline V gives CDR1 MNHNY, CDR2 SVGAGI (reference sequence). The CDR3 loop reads CASNPGPNLNEKLFF. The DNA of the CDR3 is TGTGCCAGCAATCCCGGTCCTAATTTAAATGAAAAACTGTTTTTT.

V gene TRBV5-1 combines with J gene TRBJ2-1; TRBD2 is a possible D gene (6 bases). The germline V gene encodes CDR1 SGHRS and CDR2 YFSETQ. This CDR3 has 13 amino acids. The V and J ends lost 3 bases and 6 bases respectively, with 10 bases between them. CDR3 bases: TGCGCCAGCAGCTCTACTAGCACCAATGAGCAGTTCTTC. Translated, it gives CASSSTSTNEQFF.

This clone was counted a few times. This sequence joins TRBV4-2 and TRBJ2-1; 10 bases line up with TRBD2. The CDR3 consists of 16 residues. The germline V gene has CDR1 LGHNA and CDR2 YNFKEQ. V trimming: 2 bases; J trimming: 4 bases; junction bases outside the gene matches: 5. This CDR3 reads CASSQTLAGRYNEQFF. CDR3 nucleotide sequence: TGTGCCAGCAGCCAAACACTAGCGGGACGGTACAATGAGCAGTTCTTC.

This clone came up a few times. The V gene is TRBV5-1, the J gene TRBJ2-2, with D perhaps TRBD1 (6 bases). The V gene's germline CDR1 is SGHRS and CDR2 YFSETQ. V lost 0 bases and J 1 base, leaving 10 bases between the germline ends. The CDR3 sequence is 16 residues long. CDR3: CASSLGGTLNTGELFF. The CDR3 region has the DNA TGCGCCAGCAGCTTGGGTGGGACATTGAACACCGGGGAGCTGTTTTTT.